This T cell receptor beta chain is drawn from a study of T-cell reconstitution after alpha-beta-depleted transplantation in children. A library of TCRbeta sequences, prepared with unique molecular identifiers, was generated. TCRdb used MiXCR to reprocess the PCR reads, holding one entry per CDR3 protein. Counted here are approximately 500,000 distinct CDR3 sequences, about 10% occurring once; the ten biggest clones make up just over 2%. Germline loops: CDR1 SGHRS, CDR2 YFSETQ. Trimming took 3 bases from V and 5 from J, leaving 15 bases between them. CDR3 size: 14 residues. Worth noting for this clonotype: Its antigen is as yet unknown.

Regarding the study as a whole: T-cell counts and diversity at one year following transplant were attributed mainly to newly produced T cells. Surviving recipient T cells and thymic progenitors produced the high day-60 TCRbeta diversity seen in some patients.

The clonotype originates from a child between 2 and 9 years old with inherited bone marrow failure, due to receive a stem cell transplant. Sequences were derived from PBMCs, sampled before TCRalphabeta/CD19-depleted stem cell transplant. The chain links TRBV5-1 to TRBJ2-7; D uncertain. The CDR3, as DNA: TGCGCCAGCAGCTCCACTGGTTTCGAGAACGAGCAGTACTTC. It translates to CASSSTGFENEQYF.